This TCR beta chain was identified during a study of Ad26.COV2.S vaccination and SARS-CoV-2 variants. Study-level background: The study gave Ad26.COV2.S intramuscularly, once or twice 56 days apart.

General observations from the study: People given the vaccine had a wider spike-specific TCR breadth than placebo recipients did. Non-spike TCR breadth was similar in vaccine and placebo recipients.

The treatment is: 15 to 20 received Ad26.COV2.S at low or high dose, single or two shots; about 5 received placebo; per-sample allocation not given. Sampling happened 63 days after the first vaccine or placebo injection. Adults aged 18-55 years in Boston included the donor. The protocol was immunoSEQ multiplex PCR, while the TCRdb copy is restricted to in-frame clones and leaves out a portion. The profile covers under 500,000 clones, with about 92% appearing a single time and about 1.7% taken by the ten largest. Trimming cost V 3 bases and J 2 bases, with 8 bases left between them. Looked up from germline, CDR1 is KGHSH and CDR2 is LQKENI. This CDR3 is 13 amino acids long. This clone has just one count. Its antigen is undetermined.

The V call is TRBV18, the J call TRBJ2-7, with D perhaps matching TRBD2 (5 bases). The input for sequencing was peripheral blood, taken in a trial of Ad26.COV2.S vaccine versus placebo. The receptor was isolated from a person between 18 and 60 years old who received the Ad26.COV2.S COVID-19 vaccine or a placebo. The CDR3 is CASSPEAAYEQYF. The CDR3 bases are TGTGCCAGCTCACCGGAAGCGGCCTACGAGCAGTACTTC.